This T cell receptor beta chain was sequenced during a study of healthy donors' naive CD4 and CD8 T cells. Each TCR library used around 0.5 ug of total RNA and a linear amplification protocol. One entry per CDR3 protein results from TCRdb running MiXCR on the reads. The sample has some 190,000 distinct CDR3 sequences; about 76% are singletons. The CDR3 length is 14 residues. The junction had 6 bases not matched to a gene; V was cut back by 4 bases and J by 6 bases. CDR1 and CDR2 (germline): LGHNA, YNFKEQ. General study points: Positive CDR3 charge linked to CD4+ cells, negative to CD8+ cells.

As to this clonotype: Its target is not known.

The J gene is TRBJ2-7, the V gene TRBV4-2; 10 bases fit TRBD2. The specimen was naive CD4+ and CD8+ T cells sorted from blood, pooled from several donors. This clonotype was sampled from a pool of human donors in good health; the sample pools cells from several healthy donors. The CDR3, as DNA: TGTGCCAGCAGCCCGGGACTAGCGAGTCTCGAGCAGTACTTC. It codes for CASSPGLASLEQYF.